This paragraph covers one TCR beta chain sequence. Its antigen remains unidentified. This sample is part of a study of cytomegalovirus exposure and HLA in healthy donors. As for the study in general: The use of the same platform for the 95 to 150 validation repertoires and the approximately 690 first-cohort repertoires was reported by a later analysis.

Assay: immunoSEQ multiplex PCR; the TCRdb copy retains only in-frame clones and omits some. The repertoire holds some 330,000 clones, with roughly 89% as singletons. A 120-subject validation cohort, separate from the approximately 720-subject first cohort, supplied the donors. Trimming took 4 bases from V and 2 from J; bases not matched to a gene: 10. CDR1 SGDLS and CDR2 YYNGEE come from the germline V gene. This CDR3 has 16 amino acids. Study results and limitations: In the 120 validation repertoires, a later analysis found that first-cohort TCR clusters tended to co-occur. In vitro work confirmed that a few CMV-associated chains recognize CMV antigens.

Sequencing was performed on PBMCs. The chain links TRBV9 to TRBJ2-7; TRBD1 aligns across 9 bases. This sequence was found in a young woman in good health and CMV-seronegative. The CDR3 nucleotides are TGTGCCAGCAGCATTGGACTTGGACAGGGGCCCTACGAGCAGTACTTC. It translates to CASSIGLGQGPYEQYF.